The next 27 T cell receptor beta chains were all read from a single sample in a study of T cells in localized non-small cell lung cancer. Profiled with immunoSEQ multiplex PCR; TCRdb holds only in-frame clones, not every one. Here the sample spans around 35,000 clones, 93% being singletons. The source was peripheral blood, collected before any cancer treatment. Source of these receptors: a female donor older than 55 with stage I lung adenocarcinoma.

V gene TRBV7-9 combines with J gene TRBJ1-4; D unresolved. V was trimmed by 5 bases and J by 4 bases, leaving 14 bases between them. Looked up from germline, CDR1 is SEHNR and CDR2 is FQNEAQ (reference sequence). The CDR3 loop spans 15 amino acids. CDR3 in amino acids: CASSTRTEHNEKLFF. CDR3 DNA: TGTGCCAGCAGCACCCGGACCGAGCATAATGAAAAACTGTTTTTT.

This chain joins TRBV6-6 and TRBJ1-2; D is perhaps TRBD1 (6 bases). Germline lookup yields CDR1 MNHNY and CDR2 SVGAGI (reference sequence). The CDR3 length is 15 residues. Trimming took 3 bases from V and 4 from J, leaving 15 bases between them. The CDR3 spells CASSYRTEGAYGYTF. As DNA, the CDR3 is TGTGCCAGCAGTTATAGGACAGAAGGGGCCTATGGCTACACCTTC.

The V gene is TRBV18, the J gene TRBJ1-1; 12 bases fit TRBD1. V lost 6 bases to trimming and J lost 4 bases; unmatched junction nucleotides: 9. The CDR3 length is 16 residues. From germline, CDR1 is KGHSH and CDR2 LQKENI. The CDR3 sequence is CASSEGTGGRGTEAFF. The CDR3 nucleotides read TGTGCCAGCTCGGAAGGGACAGGGGGCCGGGGCACTGAAGCTTTCTTT.

The chain carries TRBV11-3 and TRBJ2-1, with 8 bases matching TRBD2. CDR1 and CDR2 (germline): SGHNT, YENEEA. This CDR3 region has 15 residues. Germline trimming cut 1 base from V and 5 bases from J; bases unmatched to any gene: 4. The CDR3 loop reads CASSLGGRPNNEQFF. The CDR3 DNA is TGTGCCAGCAGCTTAGGCGGGAGGCCTAACAATGAGCAGTTCTTC.

The rearrangement joins TRBV7-2 to TRBJ1-2, with D possibly TRBD1 on 5 matching bases. The V gene lost 1 base and the J gene lost 2 bases, with 8 bases spanning the gap. The germline CDR1 and CDR2 sequences are SGHTA and FQGNSA. The CDR3 has 14 residues. CDR3 nucleotides: TGTGCCAGCAGCTTAGGCAGGGCCAACTATGGCTACACCTTC. Translation: CASSLGRANYGYTF. Looking up the rest from reference TRBV7-2 and TRBJ1-2 gives the full variable domain: GAGVSQSPSNKVTEKGKDVELRCDPISGHTALYWYRQSLGQGLEFLIYFQGNSAPDKSGLPSDRFSAERTGGSVSTLTIQRTQQEDSAVYLCASSLGRANYGYTFGSGTRLTVV.

J is TRBJ1-2 and V is TRBV2, with 7 bases fitting TRBD1. J lost 2 bases, V lost 1 base, and 1 base had no gene match. Germline lookup yields CDR1 SNHLY and CDR2 FYNNEI. The CDR3 is 14 residues long. The CDR3 DNA is TGTGCCAGCAGTGAAGGGGGACAGAACTATGGCTACACCTTC. Translated: CASSEGGQNYGYTF.

V and J are TRBV28 and TRBJ1-6; perhaps TRBD1 as D (5 bases). Germline V CDR1 and CDR2: MDHEN, SYDVKM. The CDR3 loop spans 15 amino acids. V gave up 7 bases and J gave up 4 bases, with 14 bases separating them. The CDR3 reads CASIQGGNYNSPLHF. CDR3 nucleotide sequence: TGTGCCAGCATCCAGGGCGGAAATTATAATTCACCCCTCCACTTT.

The chain links TRBV2 to TRBJ2-7, with D tentatively TRBD2 (6 bases). This CDR3 spans 13 amino acids. From germline, CDR1 is SNHLY and CDR2 FYNNEI. The V end lost 6 bases, the J end lost 2 bases, and 11 bases lay between the germline ends. The CDR3 DNA follows: TGTGCCAGCAGGCGGGACGGAGCCTACGAGCAGTACTTC. Protein: CASRRDGAYEQYF. Complete variable domain (other parts from reference TRBV2 and TRBJ2-7): EPEVTQTPSHQVTQMGQEVILRCVPISNHLYFYWYRQILGQKVEFLVSFYNNEISEKSEIFDDQFSVERPDGSNFTLKIRSTKLEDSAMYFCASRRDGAYEQYFGPGTRLTVT.

The chain joins TRBV7-9 to TRBJ1-1; D gene uncertain. Germline V gene sequence: CDR1 SEHNR, CDR2 FQNEAQ (reference sequence). The CDR3 is 13 amino acids. V lost 3 bases and J lost 5, with 10 bases in between. The CDR3: CASSFDLGTEAFF. The CDR3 coding sequence is TGTGCCAGCAGCTTTGATTTAGGGACTGAAGCTTTCTTT.

The V and J genes are TRBV7-3 and TRBJ2-3; 14 positions agree with TRBD2. CDR1 and CDR2 from the germline V gene are SGHTA and FQGTGA. This CDR3 spans 16 amino acids. V shed 5 bases and J 5 bases; nucleotides not matched to a gene: 6. CDR3 residues: CASSGPGLAGEDTQYF. The CDR3 DNA is TGTGCCAGCAGCGGTCCGGGACTAGCGGGAGAAGATACGCAGTATTTT.

This clone was seen just once. This sequence joins TRBV5-1 and TRBJ2-2, with D perhaps matching TRBD1 (6 bases). CDR1 is SGHRS, CDR2 YFSETQ, per germline. The ends were cut back, 4 bases at V and 4 bases at J, with 8 bases in the middle. The CDR3 length is 13 residues. The DNA of the CDR3 is TGCGCCAGCAGCGCGGACAGCACCGGGGAGCTGTTTTTT. Translation: CASSADSTGELFF.

The chain couples TRBV5-6 to TRBJ1-2; no firm D call. The CDR3 loop spans 13 amino acids. The germline CDR1 and CDR2 sequences are SGHDT and YYEEEE. Trimming removed 7 bases at V and 4 bases at J, with 14 bases between. The CDR3 bases are TGTGCCAGCCAAAGACGAGGGTTCTATGGCTACACCTTC. It specifies CASQRRGFYGYTF. Supplemented by reference TRBV5-6 and TRBJ1-2, the full variable domain reads DAGVTQSPTHLIKTRGQQVTLRCSPKSGHDTVSWYQQALGQGPQFIFQYYEEEERQRGNFPDRFSGHQFPNYSSELNVNALLLGDSALYLCASQRRGFYGYTFGSGTRLTVV.

The chain carries TRBV27 and TRBJ2-7, with a weak D call TRBD1 (6 bases). Trimming took 3 bases from V and 2 from J, leaving 14 bases between them. Per the germline V gene, CDR1 is MNHEY and CDR2 is SMNVEV (reference sequence). This CDR3 contains 15 residues. DNA of the CDR3: TGTGCCAGCAGTTTCCCGGGACAAGGACCCTACGAGCAGTACTTC. Its translation is CASSFPGQGPYEQYF.

The chain employs TRBV5-6 and TRBJ2-1; 7 nucleotides align to TRBD2. The CDR3 is made up of 15 amino acids. Per the germline V gene, CDR1 is SGHDT and CDR2 is YYEEEE. V lost 4 bases to trimming and J lost 7 bases; unmatched junction nucleotides: 11. The CDR3 loop reads CASSEDSLGGNEQFF. The CDR3 DNA reads as TGTGCCAGCAGCGAAGACTCCCTGGGGGGGAATGAGCAGTTCTTC.

This chain links TRBV9 with TRBJ2-2, with D possibly being TRBD1 (6 bases). Per the germline V gene, CDR1 is SGDLS and CDR2 is YYNGEE. V was trimmed by 2 bases and J by 6 bases, leaving 11 bases between them. The CDR3 runs 14 residues. CDR3 sequence (DNA): TGTGCCAGCAGCGTGAACAGGGCCGCCGGGGAGCTGTTTTTT. Its protein is CASSVNRAAGELFF.

The V gene is TRBV28, the J gene TRBJ1-2; 9 nucleotides agree with TRBD1. With V trimmed by 6 bases and J by 7 bases, 6 bases remained unmatched. CDR1 is MDHEN, CDR2 SYDVKM, per germline. The CDR3 is made up of 13 amino acids. CDR3 coding DNA: TGTGCCAGCAGCCCCCACAGGGGGCCTGGCTACACCTTC. The encoded protein is CASSPHRGPGYTF.

The chain combines TRBV6-5 with TRBJ2-7, with D tentatively TRBD1 (5 bases). The V and J ends lost 2 bases and 5 bases respectively, with 16 bases between them. Germline V CDR1 and CDR2: MNHEY, SVGAGI. The CDR3 is 15 residues long. The CDR3 loop is CASSYGDSPAHEQYV. The CDR3 nucleotides read TGTGCCAGCAGTTACGGCGACAGCCCAGCGCACGAGCAGTACGTC.

The chain joins TRBV6-5 to TRBJ1-2, with TRBD1 matching 8 bases. Trimming cost V 4 bases and J 4 bases; bases outside gene matches: 8. CDR1 MNHEY and CDR2 SVGAGI come from the germline V gene. The CDR3 length is 15 residues. CDR3 DNA: TGTGCCAGCAGTTCACACGGGACAGGCAGCTATGGCTACACCTTC. It is translated as CASSSHGTGSYGYTF.

V is TRBV5-1 and J is TRBJ2-1; D tentatively fits TRBD1 or TRBD2 (5 bases each). The CDR3 runs to 15 residues. Germline values: CDR1 SGHRS, CDR2 YFSETQ. With 0 bases removed from V and 4 bases from J, the gap between germline ends came to 11 bases. The CDR3 DNA reads as TGCGCCAGCAGCTTGGTAGGGACGGAGTACAATGAGCAGTTCTTC. Residues: CASSLVGTEYNEQFF.

The chain employs TRBV28 and TRBJ1-4, with 7 bases identical to TRBD1. The CDR3 extends over 14 amino acids. The germline V gene has CDR1 MDHEN and CDR2 SYDVKM. V gave up 6 bases and J gave up 5 bases; unmatched junction bases: 6. The chain's CDR3 is CASRATGRNEKLFF. CDR3 nucleotides: TGTGCCAGCAGAGCGACAGGGCGAAATGAAAAACTGTTTTTT.

The CDR3 coding sequence is TGTGCCAGCAGCTTAAGGACAGTCTCTAGAAACTATGGCTACACCTTC. The encoded protein is CASSLRTVSRNYGYTF. The gene calls are TRBV7-2 and TRBJ1-2; TRBD1 might be the D (6 bases). The CDR3 consists of 16 residues. V was cut by 2 bases and J by 2 bases, with 15 bases left in between. Per germline, CDR1 SGHTA and CDR2 FQGNSA. Combining the CDR3 with reference TRBV7-2 and TRBJ1-2 gives the whole variable domain GAGVSQSPSNKVTEKGKDVELRCDPISGHTALYWYRQSLGQGLEFLIYFQGNSAPDKSGLPSDRFSAERTGGSVSTLTIQRTQQEDSAVYLCASSLRTVSRNYGYTFGSGTRLTVV.

The V and J genes are TRBV2 and TRBJ1-3; D is perhaps TRBD1 (6 bases). Germline V gene sequence: CDR1 SNHLY, CDR2 FYNNEI. Trimming removed 6 bases at V and 2 bases at J, with 14 bases between. This CDR3 comprises 15 residues. In DNA, the CDR3 is TGTGCCAGCAGCGGGGACACCCTTCCTGGAAACACCATATATTTT. Amino acids: CASSGDTLPGNTIYF.

This clone was recorded only once. The rearrangement links TRBV28 to TRBJ2-7; possibly TRBD1 for D (5 bases). Germline V gives CDR1 MDHEN, CDR2 SYDVKM. Deletions cut 5 bases from V and 6 bases from J, with 11 bases between. CDR3 length: 12 residues. The CDR3 DNA reads as TGTGCCAGCAGTCCAGGGTGGCGCGAGCAGTACTTC. Translating it yields CASSPGWREQYF.

The rearrangement uses TRBV10-2 and TRBJ1-6; the D gene is possibly TRBD1 (5 bases). Germline CDR1 reads WSHSY; CDR2 reads SAAADI. The CDR3 has 13 amino acids. V was clipped by 3 bases and J by 10 bases, with 10 bases between them. CDR3 sequence: CASSDMGVSPLHF. DNA of the CDR3: TGCGCCAGCAGTGATATGGGGGTATCACCCCTCCACTTT.

The chain employs TRBV5-1 and TRBJ1-5; D remains unclear. Trimming removed 0 bases from V and 3 bases from J, with 10 bases in between. CDR1 SGHRS and CDR2 YFSETQ come from the germline V gene. The CDR3 is made up of 15 amino acids. The CDR3 DNA is TGCGCCAGCAGCTTGGACGGGAGAATCAATCAGCCCCAGCATTTT. It specifies CASSLDGRINQPQHF.

The V gene is TRBV11-3, the J gene TRBJ2-3, with 12 bases that match TRBD2. CDR1 and CDR2 (germline): SGHNT, YENEEA. CDR3 length: 17 residues. The ends lost 5 bases at V and 5 bases at J; junction bases unmatched: 11. CDR3 sequence reads: CASSPGFLAGGVDTQYF. Written as DNA, the CDR3 is TGTGCCAGCAGCCCAGGATTTCTAGCGGGAGGGGTAGATACGCAGTATTTT.

The chain employs TRBV6-1 and TRBJ2-7; 7 nucleotides align to TRBD1. The CDR3 has 14 residues. Germline loops: CDR1 MNHNS, CDR2 SASEGT. V trimming: 7 bases; J trimming: 4 bases; junction bases outside the gene matches: 10. CDR3 DNA: TGTGCCAGCACTGACAGGGCGAGGGATTACGAGCAGTACGTC. It yields the protein CASTDRARDYEQYV.